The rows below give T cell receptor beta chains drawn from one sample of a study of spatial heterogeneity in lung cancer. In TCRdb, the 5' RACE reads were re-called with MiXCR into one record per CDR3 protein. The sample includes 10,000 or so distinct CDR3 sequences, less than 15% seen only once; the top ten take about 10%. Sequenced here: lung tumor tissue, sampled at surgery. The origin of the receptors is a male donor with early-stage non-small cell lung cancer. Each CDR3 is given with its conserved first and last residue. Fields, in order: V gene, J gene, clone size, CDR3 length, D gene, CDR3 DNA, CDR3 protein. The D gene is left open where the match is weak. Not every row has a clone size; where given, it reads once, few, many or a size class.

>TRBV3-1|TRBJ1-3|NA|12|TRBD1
TGTGCCAGCAGCCAAGTTCAGGGGGCCATATATTTT
CASSQVQGAIYF
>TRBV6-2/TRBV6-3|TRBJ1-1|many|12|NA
TGTGCCAGCAGTTATGTGAACACTGAAGCTTTCTTT
CASSYVNTEAFF
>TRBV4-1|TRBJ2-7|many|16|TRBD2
TGCGCCAGCAGCCAAGATACTAGCGGTCCCTTTCGGGAGCAGTACTTC
CASSQDTSGPFREQYF
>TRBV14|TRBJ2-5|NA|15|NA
TGTGCCAGCAGCCATACGGGACACTACCAAGAGACCCAGTACTTC
CASSHTGHYQETQYF
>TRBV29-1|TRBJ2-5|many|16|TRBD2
TGCAGCGTTGTCGGGGGACTAGCGGGACGCCGTGAGACCCAGTACTTC
CSVVGGLAGRRETQYF
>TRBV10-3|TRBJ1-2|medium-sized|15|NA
TGTGCCATCAGTGATTTGGGAGGAGCTAACTATGGCTACACCTTC
CAISDLGGANYGYTF
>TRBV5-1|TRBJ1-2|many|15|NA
TGCGCCAGCAGCTTCGACAGCGGAGCTGACTATGGCTACACCTTC
CASSFDSGADYGYTF
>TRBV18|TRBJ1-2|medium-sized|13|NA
TGTGCCAGCTCACCAGAGACAGAGTATGGCTACACCTTC
CASSPETEYGYTF
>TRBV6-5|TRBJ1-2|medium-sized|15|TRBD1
TGTGCCAGCAGTTACTCCGGACAGGGGAACTATGGCTACACCTTC
CASSYSGQGNYGYTF
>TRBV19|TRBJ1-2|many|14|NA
TGTGCCAGTAGTATAGAACCAGGAGACTATGGCTACACCTTC
CASSIEPGDYGYTF
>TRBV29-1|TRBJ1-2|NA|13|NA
TGCAGCGTTCGCTCCCGGACTAACTATGGCTACACCTTC
CSVRSRTNYGYTF
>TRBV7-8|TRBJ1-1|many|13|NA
TGTGCCAGCAGCTCCCAGGGGACCACTGAAGCTTTCTTT
CASSSQGTTEAFF
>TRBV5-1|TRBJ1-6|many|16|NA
TGCGCCAGCAGCCAGAACGACAGGTCGATCCGTTCACCCCTCCACTTT
CASSQNDRSIRSPLHF
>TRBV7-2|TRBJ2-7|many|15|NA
TGTGCCAGCAGCTTAGGCCAGGGGCCCTTCTACGAGCAGTACTTC
CASSLGQGPFYEQYF
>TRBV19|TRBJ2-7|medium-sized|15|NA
TGTGCCAGTAGTATAGTTGGGGGGTACACCTACGAGCAGTACTTC
CASSIVGGYTYEQYF
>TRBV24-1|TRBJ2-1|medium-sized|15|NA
TGTGCCACCAGTGATTATAGTTCCGAGTACAATGAGCAGTTCTTC
CATSDYSSEYNEQFF
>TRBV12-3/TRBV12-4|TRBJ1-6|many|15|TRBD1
TGTGCCAGCAGTTTCTCCGGGACAGGGGTGGCACCCCTCCACTTT
CASSFSGTGVAPLHF
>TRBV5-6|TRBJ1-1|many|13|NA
TGTGCCAGCAGCTTGCCCCAGGGAACCGGAGCTTTCTTT
CASSLPQGTGAFF
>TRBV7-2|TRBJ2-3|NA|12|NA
TGTGCCAGCAGCCGTCCTGGGGGTACGCAGTATTTT
CASSRPGGTQYF
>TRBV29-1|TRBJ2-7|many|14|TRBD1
TGCAGCGTTTTGTCCGGGACAGGGGGCGGCGAGCAGTACTTC
CSVLSGTGGGEQYF
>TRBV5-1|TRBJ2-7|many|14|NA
TGCGCCAGCAGCTTGGGACGGACGACCTACGAGCAGTACTTC
CASSLGRTTYEQYF
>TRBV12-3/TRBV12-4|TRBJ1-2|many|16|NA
TGTGCCAGCAGTAACTACCCTGAGGGACAAAACTATGGCTACACCTTC
CASSNYPEGQNYGYTF
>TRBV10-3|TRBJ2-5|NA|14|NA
TGTGCCATCAGTGAGACGCAGGCCGAAGAGACCCAGTACTTC
CAISETQAEETQYF
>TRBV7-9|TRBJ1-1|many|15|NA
TGTGCCAGCAGCTTTCAGTCCGGACAGAACACTGAAGCTTTCTTT
CASSFQSGQNTEAFF
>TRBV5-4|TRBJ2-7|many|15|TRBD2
TGTGCCAGCAGTTTAGGGGGCGGGAGGGCCGGCGAGCAGTACTTC
CASSLGGGRAGEQYF
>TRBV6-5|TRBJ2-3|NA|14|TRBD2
TGTGCCAGCATGAGAGCGGGAGGAACAGATACGCAGTATTTT
CASMRAGGTDTQYF
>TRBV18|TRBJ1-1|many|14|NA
TGTGCCAGCTCACCAATCCGGGGGACCACTGAAGCTTTCTTT
CASSPIRGTTEAFF
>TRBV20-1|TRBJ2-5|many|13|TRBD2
TGCAGTGGGACTAGCGGAGTACAAGAGACCCAGTACTTC
CSGTSGVQETQYF
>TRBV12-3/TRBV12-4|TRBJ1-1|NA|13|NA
TGTGCCAGCAGTTTGAACCAGAACACTGAAGCTTTCTTT
CASSLNQNTEAFF
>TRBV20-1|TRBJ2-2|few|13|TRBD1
TGCAGTGCTAGGGTCAGGGGGACAGGGGAGCTGTTTTTT
CSARVRGTGELFF
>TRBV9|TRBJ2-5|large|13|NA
TGTGCCAGCAGCGTAGGAGGTTTGGAGACCCAGTACTTC
CASSVGGLETQYF
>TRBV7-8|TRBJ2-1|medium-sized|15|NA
TGTGCCAGCAGCTTAGCCCGGTTAGGAAGCAATGAGCAGTTCTTC
CASSLARLGSNEQFF
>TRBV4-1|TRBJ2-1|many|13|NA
TGCGCCAGCAGCCAAGAACCTAGCAGGGGCGAGTTCTTC
CASSQEPSRGEFF
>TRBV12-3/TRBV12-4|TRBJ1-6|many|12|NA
TGTGCCAGCAGTATGGATCGTTCACCCCTCCACTTT
CASSMDRSPLHF
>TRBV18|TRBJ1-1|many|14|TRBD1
TGTGCCAGCTCACCAGCAGGGGGGAACACTGAAGCTTTCTTT
CASSPAGGNTEAFF
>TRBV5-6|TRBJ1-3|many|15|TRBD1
TGTGCCAGCAGCTTGGCTACAGGGGCTGGAAACACCATATATTTT
CASSLATGAGNTIYF
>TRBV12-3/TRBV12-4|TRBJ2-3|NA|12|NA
TGTGCCACTGAGGACCCCACAGATACGCAGTATTTT
CATEDPTDTQYF
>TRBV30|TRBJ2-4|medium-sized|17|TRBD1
TGTGCCTGGAGTGTAATAGGGGGCGGTTTAGCCAAAAACATTCAGTACTTC
CAWSVIGGGLAKNIQYF
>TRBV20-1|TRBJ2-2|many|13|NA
TGCAGTGCCCACCACCTTAATACCGGGGAGCTGTTTTTT
CSAHHLNTGELFF
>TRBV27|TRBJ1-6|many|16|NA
TGTGCCAGCAGTTTATCTTCCCGGAGGGCGTATTCACCCCTCCACTTT
CASSLSSRRAYSPLHF
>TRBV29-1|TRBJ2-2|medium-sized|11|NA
TGCAGCGTACTAGTCCCCGGGGAGCTGTTTTTT
CSVLVPGELFF
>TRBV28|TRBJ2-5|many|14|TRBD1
TGTGCCAGCAGTTCTCAACAGGGGAGAGAGACCCAGTACTTC
CASSSQQGRETQYF
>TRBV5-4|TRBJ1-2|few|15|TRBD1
TGTGCCAGCAGCTGGGGAACAGGGGGTCTCTATGGCTACACCTTC
CASSWGTGGLYGYTF
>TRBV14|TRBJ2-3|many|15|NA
TGTGCCAGCAGCCGCCGAATCTCTAGCACAGATACGCAGTATTTT
CASSRRISSTDTQYF
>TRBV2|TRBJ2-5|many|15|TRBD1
TGTGCCAGCAGCCTAGTTGCGACAGGGTCAGAGACCCAGTACTTC
CASSLVATGSETQYF
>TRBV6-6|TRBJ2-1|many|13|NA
TGTGCCAGCGCCGGGGCAGGGCCGGGGGAGCAGTTCTTC
CASAGAGPGEQFF
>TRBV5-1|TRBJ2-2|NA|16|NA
TGCGCCAGCAGCTTGGCCGAGGGCCGGCAGACCGGGGAGCTGTTTTTT
CASSLAEGRQTGELFF